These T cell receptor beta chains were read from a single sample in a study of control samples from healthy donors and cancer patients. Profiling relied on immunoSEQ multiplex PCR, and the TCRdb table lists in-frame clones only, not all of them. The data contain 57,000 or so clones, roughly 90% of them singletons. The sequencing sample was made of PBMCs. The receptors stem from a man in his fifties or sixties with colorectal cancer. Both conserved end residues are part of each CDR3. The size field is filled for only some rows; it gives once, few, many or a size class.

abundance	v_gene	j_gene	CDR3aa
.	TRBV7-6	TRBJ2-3	CASNTGLAGGLTQYF
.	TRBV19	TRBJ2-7	CASSIGQGFYEQYF
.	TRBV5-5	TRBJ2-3	CASSRDTTDTQYF
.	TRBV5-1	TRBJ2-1	CASSLGTGNEQFF
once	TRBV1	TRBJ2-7	CTSSLTSGERHYEQYF
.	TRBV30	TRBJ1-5	CAWSPGKHQPQHF
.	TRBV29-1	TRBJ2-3	CSVWTSGGDTQYF
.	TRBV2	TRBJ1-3	CASSVAGQSGNTIYF
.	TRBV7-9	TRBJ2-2	CAASGQGPTGELFF
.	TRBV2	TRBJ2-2	CASSEVGGWDSNTGELFF
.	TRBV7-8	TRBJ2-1	CASSLPNRVGNEQFF